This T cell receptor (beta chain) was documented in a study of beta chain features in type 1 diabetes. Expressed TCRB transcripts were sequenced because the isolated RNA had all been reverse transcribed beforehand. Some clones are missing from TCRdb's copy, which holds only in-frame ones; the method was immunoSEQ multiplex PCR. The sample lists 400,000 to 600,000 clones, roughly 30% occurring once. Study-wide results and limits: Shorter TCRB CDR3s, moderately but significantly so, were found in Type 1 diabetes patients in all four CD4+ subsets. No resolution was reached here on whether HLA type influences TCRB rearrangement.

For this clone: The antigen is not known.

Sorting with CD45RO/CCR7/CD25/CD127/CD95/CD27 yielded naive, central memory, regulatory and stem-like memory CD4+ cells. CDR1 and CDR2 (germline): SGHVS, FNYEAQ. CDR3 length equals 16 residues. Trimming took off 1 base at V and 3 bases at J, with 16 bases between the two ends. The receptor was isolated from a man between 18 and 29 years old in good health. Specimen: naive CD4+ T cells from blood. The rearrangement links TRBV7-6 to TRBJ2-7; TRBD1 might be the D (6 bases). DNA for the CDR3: TGTGCCAGCAGCTTAGAGGCTGGACAGAATTTCTACGAGCAGTACTTC. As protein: CASSLEAGQNFYEQYF.